This T cell receptor (beta chain) stems from a study of blood T cell repertoires in COVID-19. Background on the study: The United States, Italy and Spain were the sources of the acute and convalescent COVID-19 samples. Sample material is recorded as cDNA or gDNA derived from T cells, B-cell-depleted T cells, or PBMCs.

The CDR3 is 15 amino acids. After removal of 5 bases from V and 4 bases from J, the junction contained 4 bases not matched to a gene. Germline values: CDR1 SGHVS, CDR2 FQNEAQ. Original analysis: Reference gene primer amplification yielded estimated nucleated cell counts. Profiling relied on immunoSEQ multiplex PCR, and the TCRdb table lists in-frame clones only, not all of them. The D gene and trimming were derived from the DNA, and the V and J assignments and clone size from that table. Among about 150,000 clones listed, 87% were seen once. This chain links TRBV7-8 with TRBJ2-3; 12 bases match TRBD2. What was sequenced was peripheral blood. This TCR came from a woman between 45 and 60 years old with active or convalescent COVID-19. The CDR3 protein is CASSPRLAGADTQYF. The CDR3 DNA follows: TGTGCCAGCAGCCCCCGACTAGCGGGAGCAGATACGCAGTATTTT. Supplemented by reference TRBV7-8 and TRBJ2-3, the full variable domain reads GAGVSQSPRYKVAKRGQDVALRCDPISGHVSLFWYQQALGQGPEFLTYFQNEAQLDKSGLPSDRFFAERPEGSVSTLKIQRTQQEDSAVYLCASSPRLAGADTQYFGPGTRLTVL.